Shown below are 23 T cell receptor beta chains from a single sample sequenced in a study of cytotoxic CD8 clonotypes in ibrutinib-treated CLL (dated by TCRdb to the early 2020s). Library generation was performed with the immunoSEQ multiplex PCR assay. This is the immuneACCESS table as TCRdb keeps it, with only in-frame sequences that have V and J called. A part of the clones is gone; compared with another copy, unresolved V genes explain less than half, and the rest is unexplained. This sample is represented by just over 200,000 clones; 65% to 80% of them were singletons. The leading ten clones occupy 5.9% of the sample. The meaning of the sample's time point label: approximately eleven months on ibrutinib. Sequencing was performed on PBMCs, taken after 12 months of ibrutinib treatment. The receptors shown here come from a human donor with chronic lymphocytic leukemia.

This chain links TRBV7-2 with TRBJ2-3; no clear D. Germline CDR1 reads SGHTA; CDR2 reads FQGNSA. The CDR3 is made up of 11 amino acids. Trimming removed 3 bases from V and 2 bases from J, with 0 bases in between. DNA of the CDR3: TGTGCCAGCAGCTTCACAGATACGCAGTATTTT. The encoded protein is CASSFTDTQYF.

The rearrangement uses TRBV5-6 and TRBJ1-5; possibly TRBD1 for D (5 bases). Trimming stripped 2 bases from V and 8 bases from J, with 14 bases between. This CDR3 is built from 14 residues. Germline assignment: CDR1 SGHDT and CDR2 YYEEEE. CDR3 DNA sequence: TGTGCCAGCAGCTTCGGCACGGGGACGGAGCCCCAGCATTTT. This sequence encodes CASSFGTGTEPQHF. Complete variable domain (other parts from reference TRBV5-6 and TRBJ1-5): DAGVTQSPTHLIKTRGQQVTLRCSPKSGHDTVSWYQQALGQGPQFIFQYYEEEERQRGNFPDRFSGHQFPNYSSELNVNALLLGDSALYLCASSFGTGTEPQHFGDGTRLSIL.

This sequence joins TRBV29-1 and TRBJ1-2; 8 bases are a match to TRBD1. The germline V gene encodes CDR1 SQVTM and CDR2 ANQGSEA. The CDR3 consists of 14 residues. With 7 bases clipped from V and 7 bases from J, the junction kept 14 bases outside the gene matches. DNA of the CDR3: TGCAGCGCCGACCCAGGGGGCAGAGTTGGTGGCTACACCTTC. It translates to CSADPGGRVGGYTF.

This rearrangement joins TRBV5-4 to TRBJ1-2; no clear D gene. Per germline, CDR1 SGHNT and CDR2 YYREEE (reference sequence). The CDR3 loop spans 14 amino acids. Trimming removed 2 bases at V and 6 bases at J, with 14 bases between. CDR3 in DNA: TGTGCCAGCAGCTTTGATGGGCGAGTAAATGGCTACACCTTC. Encoded protein: CASSFDGRVNGYTF.

This clone has only a few counts. The sample contains more than one DNA sequence encoding this CDR3. The chain recombines TRBV30 with TRBJ1-5, with D perhaps matching TRBD1 (6 bases). There are 13 residues in the CDR3. Germline CDR1 GTSNPN, CDR2 SVGIG (reference sequence). Trimming took 0 bases from V and 5 from J, leaving 8 bases between them. Here the CDR3 DNA reads TGTGCCTGGAGTGTCGGGGGGCATCAGCCCCAGCATTTT. It codes for CAWSVGGHQPQHF.

The V call is TRBV18, the J call TRBJ2-7; weak D call: TRBD2 (6 bases). The CDR3 runs to 15 residues. Trimming took 4 bases from V and 2 from J, leaving 15 bases between them. Per the germline V gene, CDR1 is KGHSH and CDR2 is LQKENI. DNA for the CDR3: TGTGCCAGCTCACTGGGACTGAGTGAGGCCTACGAGCAGTACTTC. It codes for CASSLGLSEAYEQYF.

J is TRBJ2-5 and V is TRBV29-1; no definite D call. This CDR3 comprises 13 residues. V was cut by 7 bases and J by 3 bases, with 15 bases left in between. Germline CDR1 reads SQVTM; CDR2 reads ANQGSEA. The CDR3 spells CSATLTVEETQYF. The CDR3 DNA reads as TGCAGCGCGACACTTACCGTCGAAGAGACCCAGTACTTC.

This chain uses TRBV11-1 with TRBJ2-7, with 13 bases that match TRBD2. Germline V gives CDR1 SGHAT, CDR2 FQDESV (reference sequence). J was trimmed by 6 bases and V by 2 bases; bases with no gene match: 1. The CDR3 consists of 14 residues. The CDR3 sequence is CASSLRLAGGEQYF. The CDR3 nucleotides read TGTGCCAGCAGCTTAAGACTAGCGGGAGGCGAGCAGTACTTC. The full variable domain, rest sourced from reference TRBV11-1 and TRBJ2-7, is EAEVAQSPRYKITEKSQAVAFWCDPISGHATLYWYRQILGQGPELLVQFQDESVVDDSQLPKDRFSAERLKGVDSTLKIQPAELGDSAMYLCASSLRLAGGEQYFGPGTRLTVT.

The chain employs TRBV27 and TRBJ2-7; TRBD2 aligns across 7 bases. CDR1 is MNHEY and CDR2 is SMNVEV in the germline V gene (reference sequence). J lost 3 bases, V lost 5 bases, and 7 bases had no gene match. The CDR3 is 14 amino acids. The CDR3 bases are TGTGCCAGCAGTGAAGTAGCGGGCTACTACGAGCAGTACTTC. Amino acid sequence: CASSEVAGYYEQYF.

Written as DNA, the CDR3 is TGTGCCAGCTCACCACCGCATCTGGGACTAGCGGGGCTAGAGCAGTACTTC. This gives the protein CASSPPHLGLAGLEQYF. The rearrangement uses TRBV18 and TRBJ2-7; 13 bases line up with TRBD2. Germline CDR1 is KGHSH and CDR2 is LQKENI. The junction had 9 bases not matched to a gene; V was cut back by 0 bases and J by 7 bases. The CDR3 consists of 17 residues.

This sequence joins TRBV7-3 and TRBJ2-7; 9 bases map to TRBD2. This CDR3 contains 15 residues. In germline, CDR1 is SGHTA, CDR2 FQGTGA. V trimming: 6 bases; J trimming: 2 bases; junction bases outside the gene matches: 8. Here the CDR3 reads CASRNLSGSPYEQYF. The CDR3 region has the DNA TGTGCCAGCAGGAACCTTAGCGGGAGCCCCTACGAGCAGTACTTC.

The chain employs TRBV28 and TRBJ1-1, with TRBD1 matching 8 bases. The CDR3 spans 17 residues. CDR1 and CDR2 (germline): MDHEN, SYDVKM. V lost 5 bases, J lost 5 bases, and 16 bases stayed unmatched. The CDR3, as DNA: TGTGCCAGCAGTGTACTCCGTACTCGCAGGGGGCGAACTGAAGCTTTCTTT. It specifies CASSVLRTRRGRTEAFF.

This clone was seen many times. The chain uses TRBV4-2 and TRBJ2-7; possible D gene TRBD2, 6 bases. Between the trimmed V and J ends, which lost 0 bases and 0 bases, there was a span of 9 bases. Germline V CDR1 and CDR2: LGHNA, YNFKEQ. This CDR3 comprises 15 residues. The CDR3: CASSQDGGLSYEQYF. Here the CDR3 DNA reads TGTGCCAGCAGCCAAGATGGGGGACTCTCCTACGAGCAGTACTTC.

The genes are TRBV7-2 and TRBJ2-3, with TRBD2 identical over 7 bases. V lost 3 bases, J lost 2 bases, and 5 bases stayed unmatched. In germline, CDR1 is SGHTA, CDR2 FQGNSA. The CDR3 contains 15 residues. The CDR3, as DNA: TGTGCCAGCAGCTTTGGGACTACCTACACAGATACGCAGTATTTT. Translation gives CASSFGTTYTDTQYF.

J is TRBJ1-4 and V is TRBV30, with no clear D. In germline, CDR1 is GTSNPN, CDR2 SVGIG (reference sequence). Trimming removed 5 bases at V and 8 bases at J, with 15 bases between. This CDR3 has 13 residues. CDR3 in DNA: TGTGCCTGGGGTGGGCAGCCAACCGAAAAACTGTTTTTT. Protein: CAWGGQPTEKLFF.

This sequence joins TRBV5-5 and TRBJ1-2; the D is unclear. V shed 0 bases and J shed 8 bases, with 5 bases lying between them. The CDR3 has 11 residues. From germline, CDR1 is SGHKS and CDR2 YYEKEE (reference sequence). Here the CDR3 reads CASSLDGGYTF. The CDR3 nucleotides read TGTGCCAGCAGCTTGGACGGGGGCTACACCTTC.

The chain is built from TRBV19 and TRBJ1-3; D unresolved. Germline V lookup: CDR1 LNHDA, CDR2 SQIVND (reference sequence). The CDR3 is 14 amino acids. V lost 11 bases and J lost 4, with 18 bases in between. The CDR3 spells CASFSRSTGNTIYF. DNA of the CDR3: TGTGCCTCCTTTAGTCGGTCTACGGGAAACACCATATATTTT.

Comments on this clone: One junction end disagrees with the germline gene, perhaps due to a read error. This chain joins TRBV5-1 and TRBJ1-3, with 7 nucleotides matching TRBD1. The germline V gene encodes CDR1 SGHRS and CDR2 YFSETQ. The CDR3 has 16 amino acids. The CDR3: CASSSSTGVSGNTIYF. As DNA, the CDR3 is TGCGCCAGTAGCTCTTCTACAGGGGTATCTGGAAACACCATATATTTT.

The chain uses TRBV9 and TRBJ1-2; D not certain. The CDR3 loop spans 13 amino acids. The germline V gene has CDR1 SGDLS and CDR2 YYNGEE. The V and J ends lost 4 bases and 2 bases respectively, with 9 bases between them. CDR3 sequence (DNA): TGTGCCAGCAGCCCCAGTACCAACTATGGCTACACCTTC. Encoded protein: CASSPSTNYGYTF. The full variable domain, its missing parts supplied by reference TRBV9 and TRBJ1-2, is DSGVTQTPKHLITATGQRVTLRCSPRSGDLSVYWYQQSLDQGLQFLIQYYNGEERAKGNILERFSAQQFPDLHSELNLSSLELGDSALYFCASSPSTNYGYTFGSGTRLTVV.

V is TRBV20-1 and J is TRBJ1-1; D gene unclear. Germline-derived CDR1 and CDR2 are DFQATT and SNEGSKA (reference sequence). The CDR3 runs 11 residues. Trimming removed 3 bases from V and 6 bases from J, with 8 bases in between. CDR3 coding DNA: TGCAGTGCTAGTGGGGTGGCTGAAGCTTTCTTT. It is translated as CSASGVAEAFF.

The chain carries TRBV7-9 and TRBJ2-1; tentative D call: TRBD2 (6 bases). Germline values: CDR1 SEHNR, CDR2 FQNEAQ (reference sequence). V gave up 4 bases and J gave up 9 bases, with 16 bases separating them. This CDR3 has 14 residues. The CDR3: CASSSRTTFGEQFF. The CDR3 nucleotides are TGTGCCAGCAGCTCTAGGACTACTTTCGGTGAGCAGTTCTTC.

The chain joins TRBV4-1 to TRBJ1-2; no reliable D call. CDR3 length equals 16 residues. Looked up from germline, CDR1 is MGHRA and CDR2 is YSYEKL. The germline V and J ends were trimmed by 1 base and 0 bases, with 12 bases remaining between them. CDR3 sequence reads: CASSQGVVKPNYGYTF. CDR3 nucleotides: TGCGCCAGCAGCCAAGGGGTGGTCAAACCTAACTATGGCTACACCTTC.

This clone occurred a few times. The gene calls are TRBV28 and TRBJ2-7; no clear D gene. Trimming took off 7 bases at V and 3 bases at J, with 7 bases between the two ends. Germline CDR1 is MDHEN and CDR2 is SYDVKM. The CDR3 contains 11 residues. The CDR3 reads CASTLGYEQYF. CDR3 coding DNA: TGTGCCAGCACCTTGGGCTACGAGCAGTACTTC.